The 25 T cell receptor beta chains in this list originate from one sample, sequenced in a study of T cells in Graves' hyperthyroidism and ophthalmopathy. From RNA transcripts, TCR beta CDR3 regions were amplified. HTBI primers were the set used in a first-round RT-PCR of the TCR CDR3. TCRdb ran MiXCR on the multiplex PCR reads and lists one entry per CDR3 protein. The data show around 400,000 distinct CDR3 sequences, with approximately 13% seen just once and over 8.5% held by the top ten. Sequencing input: blood. The receptors derive from a young woman with Graves' hyperthyroidism.

This clonotype was seen repeatedly, ten times or more. V and J are TRBV6-1 and TRBJ2-5, with D tentatively TRBD1 (5 bases). The CDR3 runs to 14 residues. Germline V gives CDR1 MNHNS, CDR2 SASEGT. V was pared by 6 bases and J by 5 bases, with 16 bases between. The CDR3 coding sequence is TGTGCCAGCAGCCCCAGTGCGAAGGGGGAGACCCAGTACTTC. It is translated as CASSPSAKGETQYF.

This chain joins TRBV4-1 and TRBJ1-1; D unclear. This CDR3 has 15 residues. The V end lost 1 base, the J end lost 0 bases, and 9 bases lay between the germline ends. Germline lookup yields CDR1 MGHRA and CDR2 YSYEKL. For the CDR3, the DNA is TGCGCCAGCAGCCAAGTGGGTCAGTTGAACACTGAAGCTTTCTTT. Protein product: CASSQVGQLNTEAFF.

The chain has TRBV11-2 and TRBJ2-2; 15 bases are shared with TRBD2. V lost 5 bases to trimming and J lost 3 bases; unmatched junction nucleotides: 4. The CDR3 sequence is 17 residues long. Looked up from germline, CDR1 is SGHAT and CDR2 is FQNNGV. CDR3 protein: CASSRTSGGGYTGELFF. DNA of the CDR3: TGTGCCAGCAGCCGGACTAGCGGGGGGGGTTACACCGGGGAGCTGTTTTTT.

In its sample, this clonotype was seen many times. The CDR3 nucleotides read TGTGCCAGCAGCTTCGCTGACAGGTTCGAAGCTTTCTTT. Translated, it gives CASSFADRFEAFF. The chain links TRBV28 to TRBJ1-1; maybe TRBD1 (6 bases). V lost 6 bases and J 8 bases, leaving 16 bases between the germline ends. The V gene's germline CDR1 is MDHEN and CDR2 SYDVKM. The CDR3 is 13 amino acids.

This clonotype was detected many times. V and J are TRBV28 and TRBJ1-2; 8 bases map to TRBD1. J lost 2 bases, V lost 7 bases, and 9 bases had no gene match. Germline values: CDR1 MDHEN, CDR2 SYDVKM. The CDR3 contains 15 residues. This CDR3 is CASNLHRGENYGYTF. CDR3 DNA: TGTGCCAGCAACCTACACAGGGGGGAAAACTATGGCTACACCTTC.

This clonotype was counted ten times or more. The rearrangement uses TRBV7-2 and TRBJ2-2; the match to TRBD1 covers 8 bases. Germline CDR1 SGHTA, CDR2 FQGNSA. This CDR3 has 15 amino acids. Losses at the gene ends were 5 bases for V and 7 bases for J; bases not matched to a gene: 9. CDR3 bases: TGTGCCAGCAGCCCCTGGACAGGGAGTGGCGGGGAGCTGTTTTTT. Its translation is CASSPWTGSGGELFF.

This clonotype was seen a handful of times. The chain couples TRBV7-3 to TRBJ2-2, with TRBD2 matching over 7 bases. V shed 7 bases and J 1 base; nucleotides not matched to a gene: 3. The CDR3 has 14 residues. Germline CDR1 is SGHTA and CDR2 is FQGTGA. This CDR3 reads CASTPSGNTGELFF. The CDR3 region has the DNA TGTGCCAGCACTCCTAGCGGGAACACCGGGGAGCTGTTTTTT. The full variable domain, in which reference TRBV7-3 and TRBJ2-2 provide the parts outside the CDR3, is GAGVSQTPSNKVTEKGKYVELRCDPISGHTALYWYRQSLGQGPEFLIYFQGTGAADDSGLPNDRFFAVRPEGSVSTLKIQRTERGDSAVYLCASTPSGNTGELFFGEGSRLTVL.

This clonotype was picked up many times. The V call is TRBV27, the J call TRBJ1-1, with TRBD1 as a possible D gene (5 bases). CDR3 length equals 13 residues. V was pared by 3 bases and J by 7 bases, with 12 bases between. CDR1 and CDR2 from the germline V gene are MNHEY and SMNVEV (reference sequence). The CDR3 nucleotides read TGTGCCAGCAGTTTCCAGGGCGGAGGTGAAGCTTTCTTT. It encodes CASSFQGGGEAFF.

This clonotype was picked up a small number of times. This chain joins TRBV30 and TRBJ1-1, with a weak D call TRBD1 (6 bases). The V gene lost 4 bases and the J gene lost 5 bases, with 17 bases spanning the gap. CDR1 and CDR2 (germline): GTSNPN, SVGIG (reference sequence). This CDR3 is 14 amino acids long. The CDR3 loop is CAWKGSGAGTEAFF. The CDR3 DNA follows: TGTGCCTGGAAGGGATCAGGGGCTGGGACTGAAGCTTTCTTT.

The sample holds many counts of this clonotype. The V and J genes are TRBV28 and TRBJ2-5; 10 bases fit TRBD2. CDR3 size: 17 residues. Germline V lookup: CDR1 MDHEN, CDR2 SYDVKM. After removal of 7 bases from V and 4 bases from J, the junction contained 15 bases not matched to a gene. CDR3 sequence: CASTLLPGTSEGETQYF. The DNA of the CDR3 is TGTGCCAGCACCCTACTCCCCGGGACTAGCGAAGGAGAGACCCAGTACTTC.

Many counts were recorded for this clonotype. The gene calls are TRBV12-3 or TRBV12-4 and TRBJ1-3; D is perhaps TRBD1 (5 bases). This CDR3 region has 14 residues. The ends were cut back, 6 bases at V and 1 base at J, with 10 bases in the middle. The CDR3 spells CASSLGASGNTIYF. In DNA, the CDR3 is TGTGCCAGCAGCCTCGGGGCATCTGGAAACACCATATATTTT.

This clonotype was detected only a few times. The rearrangement links TRBV19 to TRBJ1-1, with 7 bases identical to TRBD1. The V gene's germline CDR1 is LNHDA and CDR2 SQIVND (reference sequence). The CDR3 sequence is 13 residues long. The trim removed 6 bases at V and 11 bases at J, leaving 12 bases unmatched. The CDR3: CASSSGQSMVAFF. The CDR3 DNA reads as TGTGCCAGTAGCTCGGGACAGTCGATGGTGGCTTTCTTT.

This clonotype was detected ten times or more. This chain links TRBV18 with TRBJ1-1; 11 nucleotides align to TRBD1. Germline values: CDR1 KGHSH, CDR2 LQKENI. The CDR3 length is 14 residues. The V and J ends lost 2 bases and 4 bases, in that order; junction bases with no gene match: 0. CDR3 DNA sequence: TGTGCCAGCTCACCAGGACAGGGGGCCACTGAAGCTTTCTTT. It encodes CASSPGQGATEAFF.

This clonotype was observed at least ten times. The CDR3 coding sequence is TGTGCCAGCAACCGTGCCAGCAGTGGATTCAGACTAGAAAAACTGTTTTTT. This gives the protein CASNRASSGFRLEKLFF. The J gene is TRBJ1-4, the V gene TRBV6-1; D is unresolved. The CDR3 is made up of 17 amino acids. Germline CDR1 reads MNHNS; CDR2 reads SASEGT. Trimming took off 7 bases at V and 8 bases at J, with 26 bases between the two ends.

The chain couples TRBV19 to TRBJ1-5; D unresolved. Per germline, CDR1 LNHDA and CDR2 SQIVND (reference sequence). This CDR3 region has 15 residues. V was shortened by 2 bases and J by 10 bases, with 18 bases between the two germline ends. The CDR3 DNA sequence: TGTGCCAGTAGTATAAGTTCTGGGGAGGCGGTCCCCCAGCATTTT. Its translation is CASSISSGEAVPQHF. Combining the CDR3 with reference TRBV19 and TRBJ1-5 gives the whole variable domain DGGITQSPKYLFRKEGQNVTLSCEQNLNHDAMYWYRQDPGQGLRLIYYSQIVNDFQKGDIAEGYSVSREKKESFPLTVTSAQKNPTAFYLCASSISSGEAVPQHFGDGTRLSIL.

This chain links TRBV11-2 with TRBJ2-5, with D unresolved. CDR3 length: 16 residues. The V end was cut by 1 base, the J end by 0 bases, with 12 bases between. The V gene's germline CDR1 is SGHAT and CDR2 FQNNGV. CDR3 coding DNA: TGTGCCAGCAGCTTAGTTCGGCATAAGTACCAAGAGACCCAGTACTTC. Translating gives CASSLVRHKYQETQYF.

In regard to this clonotype: Possible read error: a much larger clone is one base away. The chain links TRBV6-1 to TRBJ2-2; the D call may be TRBD1 or TRBD2 (5 bases each). The CDR3 extends over 14 amino acids. Per the germline V gene, CDR1 is MNHNS and CDR2 is SASEGT. The CDR3 loop reads CASTRQTNTGELLF. The CDR3, as DNA: TGTGCCAGCACTAGACAGACGAACACCGGGGAGCTGCTTTTT.

This clonotype has at least ten counts. This chain uses TRBV5-6 with TRBJ2-3; D might be TRBD1 or TRBD2, each matching 5 bases. This CDR3 region has 14 residues. The germline V gene encodes CDR1 SGHDT and CDR2 YYEEEE. The V and J ends lost 2 bases and 5 bases respectively, with 12 bases between them. This CDR3 is CASSFTDGGDTQYF. CDR3 sequence (DNA): TGTGCCAGCAGCTTTACCGATGGGGGAGATACGCAGTATTTT. The whole variable domain, filled in from reference TRBV5-6 and TRBJ2-3, reads DAGVTQSPTHLIKTRGQQVTLRCSPKSGHDTVSWYQQALGQGPQFIFQYYEEEERQRGNFPDRFSGHQFPNYSSELNVNALLLGDSALYLCASSFTDGGDTQYFGPGTRLTVL.

This rearrangement joins TRBV19 to TRBJ2-1; 9 bases are shared with TRBD2. Trimming cost V 7 bases and J 7 bases; bases outside gene matches: 11. Germline V gene sequence: CDR1 LNHDA, CDR2 SQIVND (reference sequence). The CDR3 runs to 15 residues. The CDR3 nucleotides read TGTGCCAGTAAGGTTCCCGGCGGGAGGGGAAATGAGCAGTTCTTC. It translates to CASKVPGGRGNEQFF.

The table lists this clonotype with many counts. The chain couples TRBV27 to TRBJ2-7, with 8 nucleotides matching TRBD2. V dropped 2 bases and J dropped 6; count of bases not matched to a gene: 6. Germline V gene lookup returns CDR1 MNHEY and CDR2 SMNVEV (reference sequence). This CDR3 is 14 amino acids long. The CDR3 DNA reads TGTGCCAGCAGTTTAGGGGCCGGGAGGGTCGAGCAGTACTTC. Its translation is CASSLGAGRVEQYF.

This clonotype appeared many times. CDR3 bases: TGTGCCACAGCGGAGGGGGCGGAAGAGACCCAGTACTTC. Its protein product is CATAEGAEETQYF. V and J are TRBV3-1 and TRBJ2-5; D possibly corresponds to TRBD1 (7 bases). The length of the CDR3 is 13 residues. V lost 10 bases and J lost 3, with 15 bases in between. Germline V gene sequence: CDR1 LGHDT, CDR2 YNNKEL (reference sequence).

This clonotype has ten or more counts. V is TRBV7-2 and J is TRBJ2-3, with TRBD2 as a possible D gene (6 bases). CDR1 is SGHTA, CDR2 FQGNSA, per germline. V lost 4 bases and J 2 bases, leaving 13 bases between the germline ends. The length of the CDR3 is 15 residues. The CDR3 coding sequence is TGTGCCAGCAGCTCCGGGGGACTTAACACAGATACGCAGTATTTT. Protein product: CASSSGGLNTDTQYF. Combining the CDR3 with reference TRBV7-2 and TRBJ2-3 gives the whole variable domain GAGVSQSPSNKVTEKGKDVELRCDPISGHTALYWYRQSLGQGLEFLIYFQGNSAPDKSGLPSDRFSAERTGGSVSTLTIQRTQQEDSAVYLCASSSGGLNTDTQYFGPGTRLTVL.

This clonotype was detected many times. The chain uses TRBV7-8 and TRBJ1-2, with TRBD1 as a possible D gene (5 bases). CDR1 is SGHVS, CDR2 FQNEAQ, per germline. The CDR3 sequence is 15 residues long. V lost 4 bases and J 7 bases, leaving 19 bases between the germline ends. In nucleotides, the CDR3 is TGTGCCAGCAGCTCCTTGCCCTTGACAGCAGGTGGCTACACCTTC. Encoded protein: CASSSLPLTAGGYTF.

The chain couples TRBV5-4 to TRBJ2-7; 11 bases map to TRBD2. The CDR3 has 13 amino acids. CDR1 and CDR2 from the germline V gene are SGHNT and YYREEE (reference sequence). V was pared by 4 bases and J by 11 bases, with 8 bases of the junction left unmatched. As DNA, the CDR3 is TGTGCCAGCAGCCTAGCGGGGGGAACAAGGGAGTACTTC. Its protein product is CASSLAGGTREYF.

CDR3 sequence: CASSFISGTGGIETQYF. The CDR3 DNA follows: TGCGCCAGCAGCTTTATCTCGGGGACAGGGGGTATCGAGACCCAGTACTTC. This chain joins TRBV5-1 and TRBJ2-5, with TRBD1 matching over 11 bases. The V gene's germline CDR1 is SGHRS and CDR2 YFSETQ. Trimming cost V 2 bases and J 5 bases; bases outside gene matches: 11. CDR3 size: 17 residues.